This T cell receptor beta chain was obtained from a study of shared clonotypes between healthy human individuals. Method: immunoSEQ multiplex PCR; TCRdb's copy keeps in-frame clones and lacks some. This sample has approximately 810,000 clones, with approximately 92% found just once. Naivety among CD8 cells was defined by CD45RO negativity and positive CCR7 selection, thereby excluding terminally differentiated effector memory CD45RA+ cells. The CDR3 is 15 residues long. Germline CDR1 reads MNHEY; CDR2 reads SMNVEV (reference sequence). V lost 0 bases and J lost 2; bases outside the gene matches: 2. Details on this clone: This sample includes further DNA sequences coding for the same CDR3.

The TCR was taken from a young man in good health. The sequenced sample consisted of naive CD8+ T cells sorted from blood. The chain has TRBV27 and TRBJ2-7; TRBD2 matches at 9 bases. The CDR3 region has the DNA TGTGCCAGCAGTTTATCCGCGGGGGGGGCCTACGAGCAGTACTTC. It encodes CASSLSAGGAYEQYF.